The 23 T cell receptor beta chains below come from one sample, sequenced in a study of T-cell reconstitution after alpha-beta-depleted transplantation in children. Their target antigens are unknown. Study results and limitations: A year post-transplant, T-cell counts and diversity derived mostly from newly produced T cells.

Unique molecular identifiers were incorporated into the prepared TCRbeta library. TCRdb re-derived calls from the PCR reads in MiXCR, one entry per CDR3 protein. Found here are about 300,000 distinct CDR3 sequences, approximately 7.3% of them singletons; the top ten hold approximately 8.2%. The source material was peripheral blood, sampled 360 days after TCRalphabeta/CD19-depleted stem cell transplant. The source is a female patient between 2 and 15 years old who had a stem cell transplant for Fanconi anemia, so the T cells may come from the graft donor.

This clonotype was counted at least ten times. J is TRBJ2-3 and V is TRBV10-3, with 16 nucleotides matching TRBD2. The V gene end was trimmed by 5 bases and the J gene end by 2 bases; junction bases not matched to a gene: 4. Germline CDR1 and CDR2: ENHRY and SYGVKD. The CDR3 totals 17 residues. CDR3: CAISSGTSGGATDTQYF. The CDR3 DNA sequence: TGTGCCATCAGTTCCGGGACTAGCGGGGGGGCCACAGATACGCAGTATTTT.

The chain has TRBV20-1 and TRBJ2-2; unclear D gene. From germline, CDR1 is DFQATT and CDR2 SNEGSKA (reference sequence). The CDR3 is made up of 14 amino acids. The V gene lost 3 bases and the J gene lost 7 bases, with 15 bases spanning the gap. In DNA, the CDR3 is TGCAGTGCTAGCCAGTTGGCGCACGGCGGGGAGCTGTTTTTT. It is translated as CSASQLAHGGELFF.

This clonotype was observed at least ten times. The gene calls are TRBV28 and TRBJ2-2; 10 bases map to TRBD1. The V gene's germline CDR1 is MDHEN and CDR2 SYDVKM. V lost 5 bases, J lost 5 bases, and 5 bases stayed unmatched. The CDR3 is made up of 15 amino acids. CDR3 nucleotides: TGTGCCAGCAGTCGCAGGGGACAGGGGACCGGGGAGCTGTTTTTT. It encodes CASSRRGQGTGELFF.

The sample holds a few counts of this clonotype. The rearrangement uses TRBV6-2 or TRBV6-3 and TRBJ2-2, with D perhaps matching TRBD1 (6 bases). Germline V lookup: CDR1 MNHEY, CDR2 SVGEGT. V lost 0 bases and J lost 6, with 11 bases in between. This CDR3 has 15 residues. Written as DNA, the CDR3 is TGTGCCAGCAGTTACTCGATGGCAGGGGCCGGGGAGCTGTTTTTT. Translation: CASSYSMAGAGELFF.

A few counts support this clonotype. The chain carries TRBV6-5 and TRBJ2-2, with 7 positions matching TRBD1. The trim removed 4 bases at V and 0 bases at J, leaving 8 bases unmatched. The CDR3 runs to 17 residues. CDR1 MNHEY and CDR2 SVGAGI come from the germline V gene. The CDR3 is CASSFRTGVANTGELFF. The CDR3 nucleotides are TGTGCCAGCAGTTTCCGCACAGGGGTGGCGAACACCGGGGAGCTGTTTTTT.

The chain carries TRBV20-1 and TRBJ1-4; 8 bases are shared with TRBD1. Germline CDR1 is DFQATT and CDR2 is SNEGSKA (reference sequence). Germline trimming cut 0 bases from V and 7 bases from J; bases unmatched to any gene: 7. This CDR3 has 15 residues. CDR3 sequence reads: CSARELGQGSEKLFF. The CDR3 DNA sequence: TGCAGTGCTAGAGAGCTCGGACAGGGTAGTGAAAAACTGTTTTTT.

The chain uses TRBV20-1 and TRBJ2-7; TRBD2 aligns across 10 bases. The trim removed 0 bases at V and 7 bases at J, leaving 9 bases unmatched. Looked up from germline, CDR1 is DFQATT and CDR2 is SNEGSKA (reference sequence). This CDR3 comprises 15 residues. CDR3 loop: CSARDPLAGLFEQYF. DNA of the CDR3: TGCAGTGCTAGAGATCCACTAGCGGGGCTCTTTGAGCAGTACTTC.

This clonotype was found many times. This chain uses TRBV12-3 or TRBV12-4 with TRBJ2-5, with TRBD1 as a possible D gene (6 bases). The CDR3 runs 13 residues. V was clipped by 8 bases and J by 5 bases, with 15 bases between them. CDR3 amino acids: CASGQQGSETQYF. DNA for the CDR3: TGTGCCAGCGGACAACAGGGATCGGAGACCCAGTACTTC.

This clonotype was counted at least ten times. This rearrangement joins TRBV29-1 to TRBJ1-4; D is undetermined. This CDR3 region has 12 residues. Germline V lookup: CDR1 SQVTM, CDR2 ANQGSEA. With 4 bases removed from V and 8 bases from J, the gap between germline ends came to 11 bases. The DNA for the CDR3 is TGCAGCGTTGGAAGGTCCGGCGAAAAACTGTTTTTT. Its translation: CSVGRSGEKLFF.

This clonotype was counted at least ten times. This chain joins TRBV28 and TRBJ2-2, with D unclear. The CDR3 length is 11 residues. From germline, CDR1 is MDHEN and CDR2 SYDVKM. V was trimmed by 4 bases and J by 7 bases, leaving 4 bases between them. The CDR3 sequence: CASSYVGELFF. In DNA, the CDR3 is TGTGCCAGCAGTTATGTCGGGGAGCTGTTTTTT.

Ten or more counts support this clonotype. This sequence joins TRBV12-3 or TRBV12-4 and TRBJ1-5; weak D call: TRBD1 (5 bases). V was cut by 0 bases and J by 5 bases, with 17 bases left in between. This CDR3 is built from 17 residues. The CDR3 reads CASSLAGQLNPHQPQHF. The CDR3 DNA sequence: TGTGCCAGCAGTTTAGCGGGGCAGCTAAATCCCCATCAGCCCCAGCATTTT.

This clonotype was recorded at least ten times. The J gene is TRBJ2-2, the V gene TRBV12-3 or TRBV12-4, with TRBD2 identical over 7 bases. Trimming at V came to 3 bases and at J to 5 bases, leaving 6 bases not matched to a gene. This CDR3 contains 15 residues. Here the CDR3 reads CASSFAGRRTGELFF. As DNA, the CDR3 is TGTGCCAGCAGTTTTGCCGGGAGGCGTACCGGGGAGCTGTTTTTT.

The CDR3 sequence is CASSLGHGANVLTF. CDR3 nucleotides: TGCGCCAGCAGCTTGGGTCATGGGGCCAACGTCCTGACTTTC. The chain joins TRBV5-1 to TRBJ2-6, with D hard to call. Germline CDR1 reads SGHRS; CDR2 reads YFSETQ. V was cut by 0 bases and J by 3 bases, with 4 bases left in between. This CDR3 comprises 14 residues.

The V call is TRBV5-1, the J call TRBJ2-2; 8 nucleotides match TRBD2. J lost 4 bases, V lost 2 bases, and 4 bases had no gene match. Looked up from germline, CDR1 is SGHRS and CDR2 is YFSETQ. The CDR3 length is 15 residues. The CDR3 nucleotides are TGCGCCAGCAGCTTTCCGGGGGGGCCCACCGGGGAGCTGTTTTTT. As protein: CASSFPGGPTGELFF.

V usage is TRBV11-1 and J usage is TRBJ2-3; 9 positions match TRBD2. The germline V gene encodes CDR1 SGHAT and CDR2 FQDESV (reference sequence). V was clipped by 5 bases and J by 1 base; unmatched bases: 13. The CDR3 has 18 residues. CDR3 nucleotides: TGTGCCAGCAGCGCGAGCGGGGGGCCAGCCCCGGGCACAGATACGCAGTATTTT. This gives the protein CASSASGGPAPGTDTQYF.

This clonotype appeared many times. The chain links TRBV6-2 or TRBV6-3 to TRBJ1-5, with 8 positions matching TRBD1. Germline V lookup: CDR1 MNHEY, CDR2 SVGEGT. Unmatched junction bases numbered 11, after V lost 6 bases and J lost 7 bases. The CDR3 contains 15 residues. The CDR3 sequence is CASRSDRGGGQPQHF. Here the CDR3 DNA reads TGTGCCAGCAGATCCGACAGGGGAGGAGGACAGCCCCAGCATTTT.

This clonotype was detected ten times or more. The chain carries TRBV7-9 and TRBJ1-4, with D unresolved. Germline V gives CDR1 SEHNR, CDR2 FQNEAQ (reference sequence). CDR3 length: 16 amino acids. V lost 6 bases, J lost 0 bases, and 14 bases lay in between. CDR3: CASSLRAGATNEKLFF. CDR3 bases: TGTGCCAGCAGTTTACGGGCAGGAGCAACTAATGAAAAACTGTTTTTT.

At least ten counts were recorded for this clonotype. The chain uses TRBV7-2 and TRBJ1-2, with TRBD1 matching over 7 bases. Germline assignment: CDR1 SGHTA and CDR2 FQGNSA. This CDR3 has 13 amino acids. With 5 bases clipped from V and 9 bases from J, the junction kept 9 bases outside the gene matches. CDR3 residues: CASSRRQGASYTF. The CDR3, as DNA: TGTGCCAGCAGCCGCCGACAGGGCGCTAGCTACACCTTC.

This clonotype was seen many times. This rearrangement joins TRBV28 to TRBJ2-2; perhaps TRBD2 as D (5 bases). From germline, CDR1 is MDHEN and CDR2 SYDVKM. V dropped 3 bases and J dropped 1 base, with 9 bases sitting between them. This CDR3 spans 15 amino acids. The CDR3 loop is CASSFGGRNTGELFF. The DNA of the CDR3 is TGTGCCAGCAGTTTTGGAGGACGGAACACCGGGGAGCTGTTTTTT.

This clonotype was counted many times. The V call is TRBV28, the J call TRBJ2-7; 10 bases are shared with TRBD2. The trim removed 5 bases at V and 0 bases at J, leaving 7 bases unmatched. This CDR3 is built from 16 residues. Germline lookup yields CDR1 MDHEN and CDR2 SYDVKM. The CDR3 nucleotides are TGTGCCAGCAGTCTCTTAGCGGGGGGCCTCTCCTACGAGCAGTACTTC. Translation gives CASSLLAGGLSYEQYF.

This clonotype came up a few times. CDR3 in amino acids: CASSAPGDRGLYQPQHF. In DNA form, the CDR3 reads TGCGCCAGCAGTGCCCCTGGGGACAGGGGGCTTTATCAGCCCCAGCATTTT. V and J are TRBV10-1 and TRBJ1-5, with 12 bases identical to TRBD1. CDR1 and CDR2 from the germline V gene are WNHNN and SYGVQD (reference sequence). J lost 5 bases, V lost 4 bases, and 9 bases had no gene match. The CDR3 covers 17 residues.

This clonotype occurred many times. The CDR3 loop reads CASRGGSLSGTDTQYF. DNA of the CDR3: TGCGCCAGCAGAGGCGGGAGCCTGAGCGGGACAGATACGCAGTATTTT. This sequence joins TRBV5-1 and TRBJ2-3, with 7 nucleotides matching TRBD2. Germline trimming cut 5 bases from V and 3 bases from J; bases unmatched to any gene: 12. Germline lookup yields CDR1 SGHRS and CDR2 YFSETQ. The CDR3 length is 16 residues.

This clonotype was observed at least ten times. The chain is built from TRBV7-8 and TRBJ1-5; D gene ambiguous. The CDR3 has 15 residues. CDR1 and CDR2 from the germline V gene are SGHVS and FQNEAQ. V was pared by 4 bases and J by 0 bases, with 10 bases between. The CDR3 sequence is CASSWSSYSNQPQHF. Here the CDR3 DNA reads TGTGCCAGCAGCTGGAGTAGTTATAGCAATCAGCCCCAGCATTTT.